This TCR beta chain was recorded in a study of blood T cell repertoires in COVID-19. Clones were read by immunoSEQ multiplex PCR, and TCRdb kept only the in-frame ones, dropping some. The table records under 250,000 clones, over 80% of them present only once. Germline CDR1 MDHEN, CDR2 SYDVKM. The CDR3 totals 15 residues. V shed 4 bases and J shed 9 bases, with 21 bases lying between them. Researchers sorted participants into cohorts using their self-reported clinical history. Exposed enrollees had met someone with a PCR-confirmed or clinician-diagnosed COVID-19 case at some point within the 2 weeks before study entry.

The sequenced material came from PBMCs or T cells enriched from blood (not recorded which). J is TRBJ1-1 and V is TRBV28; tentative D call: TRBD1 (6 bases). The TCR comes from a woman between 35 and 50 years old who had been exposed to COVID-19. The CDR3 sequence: CASSSPRTAHRKAFF. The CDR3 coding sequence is TGTGCCAGCAGTTCTCCTCGGACAGCCCACCGGAAAGCTTTCTTT.